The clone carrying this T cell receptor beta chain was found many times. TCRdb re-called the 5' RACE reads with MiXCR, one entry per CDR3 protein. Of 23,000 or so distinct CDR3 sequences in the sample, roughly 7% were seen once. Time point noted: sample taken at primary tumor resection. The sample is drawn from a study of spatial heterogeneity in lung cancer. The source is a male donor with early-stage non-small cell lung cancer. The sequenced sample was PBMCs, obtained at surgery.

The CDR3 coding sequence is TGCAGTGCTAGAGATGTGACAGGGAAGGGCAGCGGTGGCTACACCTTC. Protein product: CSARDVTGKGSGGYTF. The chain links TRBV20-1 to TRBJ1-2; TRBD1 matches at 7 bases. In germline, CDR1 is DFQATT, CDR2 SNEGSKA (reference sequence). This CDR3 is built from 16 residues. The V gene end was trimmed by 0 bases and the J gene end by 7 bases; junction bases not matched to a gene: 14.